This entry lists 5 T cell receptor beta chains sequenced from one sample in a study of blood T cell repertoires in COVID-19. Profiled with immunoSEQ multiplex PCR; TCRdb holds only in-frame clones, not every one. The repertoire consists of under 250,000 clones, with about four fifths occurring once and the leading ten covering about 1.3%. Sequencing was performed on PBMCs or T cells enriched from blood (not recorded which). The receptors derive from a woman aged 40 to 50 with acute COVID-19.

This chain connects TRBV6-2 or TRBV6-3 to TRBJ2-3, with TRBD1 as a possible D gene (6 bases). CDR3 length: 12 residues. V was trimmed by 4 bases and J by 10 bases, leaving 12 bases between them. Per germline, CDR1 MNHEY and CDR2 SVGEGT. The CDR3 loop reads CASSLTDSAQYF. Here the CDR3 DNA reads TGTGCCAGCAGTTTGACGGACAGTGCGCAGTATTTT.

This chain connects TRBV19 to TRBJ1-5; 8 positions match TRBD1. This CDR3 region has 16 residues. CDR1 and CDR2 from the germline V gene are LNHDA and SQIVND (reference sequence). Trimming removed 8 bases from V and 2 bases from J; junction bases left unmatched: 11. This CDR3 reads CASEQGVSGRNQPQHF. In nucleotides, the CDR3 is TGTGCCAGTGAACAGGGGGTGTCTGGTCGCAATCAGCCCCAGCATTTT.

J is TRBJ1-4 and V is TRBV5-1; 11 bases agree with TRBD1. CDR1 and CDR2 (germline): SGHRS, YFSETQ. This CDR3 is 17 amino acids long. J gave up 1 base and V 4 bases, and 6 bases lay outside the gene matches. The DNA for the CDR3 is TGCGCCAGCAGCAAAGGGACAGGGGGAGGAACTAATGAAAAACTGTTTTTT. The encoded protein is CASSKGTGGGTNEKLFF. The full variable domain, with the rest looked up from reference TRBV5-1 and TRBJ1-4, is KAGVTQTPRYLIKTRGQQVTLSCSPISGHRSVSWYQQTPGQGLQFLFEYFSETQRNKGNFPGRFSGRQFSNSRSEMNVSTLELGDSALYLCASSKGTGGGTNEKLFFGSGTQLSVL.

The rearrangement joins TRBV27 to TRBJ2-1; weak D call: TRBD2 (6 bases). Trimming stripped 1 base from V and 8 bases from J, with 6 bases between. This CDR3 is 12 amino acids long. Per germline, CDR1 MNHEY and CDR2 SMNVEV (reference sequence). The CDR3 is CASSLWGDEQFF. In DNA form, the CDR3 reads TGTGCCAGCAGTTTATGGGGGGATGAGCAGTTCTTC.

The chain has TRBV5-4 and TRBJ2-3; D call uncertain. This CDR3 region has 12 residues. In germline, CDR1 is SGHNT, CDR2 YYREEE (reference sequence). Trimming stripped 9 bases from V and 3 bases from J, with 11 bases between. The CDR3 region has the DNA TGTGCCATCGCCGGTCGTACAGATACGCAGTATTTT. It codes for CAIAGRTDTQYF.